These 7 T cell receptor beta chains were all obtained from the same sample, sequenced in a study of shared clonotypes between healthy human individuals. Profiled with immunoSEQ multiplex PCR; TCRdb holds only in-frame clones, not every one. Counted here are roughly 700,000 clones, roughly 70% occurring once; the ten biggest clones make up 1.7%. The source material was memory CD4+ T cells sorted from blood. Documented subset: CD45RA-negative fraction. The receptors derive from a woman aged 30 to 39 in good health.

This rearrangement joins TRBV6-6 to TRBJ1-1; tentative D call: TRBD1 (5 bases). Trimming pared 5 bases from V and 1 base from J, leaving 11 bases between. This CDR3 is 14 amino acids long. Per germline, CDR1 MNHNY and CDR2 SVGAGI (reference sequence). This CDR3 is CASSVQGANTEAFF. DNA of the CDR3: TGTGCCAGCAGTGTTCAGGGAGCGAACACTGAAGCTTTCTTT.

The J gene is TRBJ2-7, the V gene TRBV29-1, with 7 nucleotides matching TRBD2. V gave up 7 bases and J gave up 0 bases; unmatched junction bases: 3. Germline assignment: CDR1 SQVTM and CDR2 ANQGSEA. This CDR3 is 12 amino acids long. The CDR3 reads CSGLAGSYEQYF. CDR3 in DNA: TGCAGCGGGTTAGCGGGCTCCTACGAGCAGTACTTC.

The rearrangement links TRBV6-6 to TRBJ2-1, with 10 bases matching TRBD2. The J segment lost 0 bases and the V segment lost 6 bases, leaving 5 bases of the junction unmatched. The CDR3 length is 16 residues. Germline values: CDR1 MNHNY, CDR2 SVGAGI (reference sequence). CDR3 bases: TGTGCCAGCAGGTCGGCTAGCGGGAGCTCCTACAATGAGCAGTTCTTC. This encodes CASRSASGSSYNEQFF.

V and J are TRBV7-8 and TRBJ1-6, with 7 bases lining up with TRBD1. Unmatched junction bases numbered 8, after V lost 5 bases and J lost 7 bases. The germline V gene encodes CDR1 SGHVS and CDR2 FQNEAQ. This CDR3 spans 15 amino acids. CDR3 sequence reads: CASSPSGTANSPLHF. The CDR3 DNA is TGTGCCAGCAGCCCCTCCGGGACAGCGAATTCACCCCTCCACTTT.

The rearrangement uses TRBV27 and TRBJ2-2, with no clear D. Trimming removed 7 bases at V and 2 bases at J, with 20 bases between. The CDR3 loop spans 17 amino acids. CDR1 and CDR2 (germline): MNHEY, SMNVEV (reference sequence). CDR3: CASTRNPSGENTGELFF. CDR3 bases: TGTGCCAGCACACGGAACCCATCAGGAGAAAACACCGGGGAGCTGTTTTTT.

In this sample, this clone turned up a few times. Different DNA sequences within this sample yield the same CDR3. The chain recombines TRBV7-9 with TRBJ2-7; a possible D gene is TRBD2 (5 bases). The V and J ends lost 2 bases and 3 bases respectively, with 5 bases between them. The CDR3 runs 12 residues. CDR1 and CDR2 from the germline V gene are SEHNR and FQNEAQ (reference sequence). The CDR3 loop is CASSLRGYEQYF. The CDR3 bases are TGTGCCAGCAGCTTACGGGGCTACGAGCAGTACTTC.

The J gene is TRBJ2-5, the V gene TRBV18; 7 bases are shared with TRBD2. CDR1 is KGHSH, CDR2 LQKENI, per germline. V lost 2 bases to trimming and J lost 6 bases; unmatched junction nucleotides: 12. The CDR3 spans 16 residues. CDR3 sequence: CASSPEIMGEGKTQYF. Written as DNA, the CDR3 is TGTGCCAGCTCACCAGAGATCATGGGGGAGGGCAAGACCCAGTACTTC.